This paragraph covers one T cell receptor beta chain sequence. Its matching antigen is unknown. This entry is derived from a study of T cells in Graves' hyperthyroidism and ophthalmopathy. General study results and limits: The blood repertoire included most of the expanded thyroid clonotypes above 0.001.

The study left out patients who had uncontrolled infection, other autoimmune disease, pregnancy or lactation. Thyroid ultrasound, orbital computed tomography, clinical symptoms, and serum thyroxine and TRAb underpinned diagnoses. The investigators amplified TCR beta CDR3 regions from RNA transcripts. Researchers ran a first-round RT-PCR on the TCR CDR3 using the HTBI primer set. TCRdb redid the calling of the multiplex PCR reads with MiXCR, one entry per CDR3 protein. The table lists about 500,000 distinct CDR3 sequences, 40% to 55% of them singletons. The CDR3 loop spans 12 amino acids. Looked up from germline, CDR1 is DFQATT and CDR2 is SNEGSKA (reference sequence). The junction had 5 bases not matched to a gene; V was cut back by 5 bases and J by 5 bases.

The chain combines TRBV20-1 with TRBJ2-5; 7 bases align to TRBD1. This clonotype was sampled from an adult woman with Graves' disease, either hyperthyroidism or ophthalmopathy (not recorded which). The specimen sequenced was peripheral blood or thyroid tissue (not recorded which). The CDR3 sequence is CSARQGTETQYF. The CDR3, as DNA: TGCAGTGCTCGACAGGGCACGGAGACCCAGTACTTC.